This T cell receptor (beta chain) comes out of a study of blood T cell repertoires in COVID-19. The data were produced by immunoSEQ multiplex PCR, yet TCRdb's version contains in-frame clones alone and is incomplete. Among 150,000 to 200,000 clones listed, roughly 90% were seen once. Trimming removed 1 base from V and 7 bases from J; junction bases left unmatched: 1. The CDR3 is 13 residues long. From germline, CDR1 is SGHTA and CDR2 FQGNSA. Individuals drawn from around 24 US areas were roughly 18 to 95 years old. This clonotype originated in a woman aged 50 to 65 who had recovered from COVID-19. This chain uses TRBV7-2 with TRBJ2-7, with 10 bases aligning to TRBD2. The source material was PBMCs or T cells enriched from blood (not recorded which). DNA of the CDR3: TGTGCCAGCAGCTTAGAACTAGCGGGAGAGCAGTACTTC. Translated, it gives CASSLELAGEQYF.